A selection of T cell receptor beta chains follows, all from one sample in a study of human T cells and chemical hapten exposure. TCRdb ran MiXCR on the 5' RACE reads and lists one entry per CDR3 protein. The repertoire holds 110,000 or so distinct CDR3 sequences, with 15% to 20% as singletons. The receptor source for this set is a human donor in good health. Both conserved end residues are part of each CDR3. A D gene is named only where the DNA matches it firmly. Expanded clones get a size class; other rows say once, few or many, or leave the size out.

V: TRBV6-1
D: TRBD1
J: TRBJ2-4
size: many
CDR3: CASRVSGTENIQYF
DNA: TGTGCCAGCAGAGTATCCGGGACAGAAAACATTCAGTACTTC

V: TRBV6-2/TRBV6-3
D: .
J: TRBJ2-7
size: .
CDR3: CASSSGFYEQYF
DNA: TGTGCCAGCAGTTCAGGGTTTTACGAGCAGTACTTC

V: TRBV7-3
D: .
J: TRBJ2-2
size: many
CDR3: CASSPLSGVTTGELFF
DNA: TGTGCCAGCAGCCCCCTATCGGGAGTAACCACCGGGGAGCTGTTTTTT

V: TRBV10-3
D: TRBD2
J: TRBJ2-1
size: .
CDR3: CAISQAGERNEQFF
DNA: TGTGCCATCAGCCAAGCGGGAGAACGGAATGAGCAGTTCTTC

V: TRBV20-1
D: .
J: TRBJ2-1
size: .
CDR3: CSASRAEWDNEQFF
DNA: TGCAGTGCTAGTCGAGCCGAATGGGACAATGAGCAGTTCTTC

V: TRBV27
D: TRBD2
J: TRBJ2-1
size: once
CDR3: CASSRGTSGNNEQFF
DNA: TGTGCCAGCAGTCGGGGGACTAGCGGAAACAATGAGCAGTTCTTC

V: TRBV29-1
D: TRBD2
J: TRBJ2-2
size: .
CDR3: CSGSGLAGAGELFF
DNA: TGCAGCGGCTCCGGACTAGCGGGAGCCGGGGAGCTGTTTTTT

V: TRBV5-6
D: .
J: TRBJ2-5
size: few
CDR3: CASSEEMGYQETQYF
DNA: TGTGCCAGCAGCGAAGAGATGGGGTACCAAGAGACCCAGTACTTC

V: TRBV5-4
D: .
J: TRBJ1-1
size: once
CDR3: CASSLDLTEAFF
DNA: TGTGCCAGCAGTTTGGACCTCACTGAAGCTTTCTTT

V: TRBV5-1
D: .
J: TRBJ2-6
size: few
CDR3: CASSLYTYSGANVLTF
DNA: TGCGCCAGCAGCCTATACACCTACTCTGGGGCCAACGTCCTGACTTTC

V: TRBV27
D: TRBD1
J: TRBJ2-3
size: many
CDR3: CAIREGQGADTQYF
DNA: TGTGCCATCCGGGAAGGACAGGGGGCAGATACGCAGTATTTT

V: TRBV6-1
D: .
J: TRBJ1-2
size: .
CDR3: CASSEVVRGSGYTF
DNA: TGTGCCAGCAGTGAAGTTGTCAGGGGATCCGGCTACACCTTC

V: TRBV28
D: .
J: TRBJ1-1
size: .
CDR3: CASSLFRPSEAFF
DNA: TGTGCCAGCAGTTTATTCCGTCCGTCTGAAGCTTTCTTT

V: TRBV12-3/TRBV12-4
D: .
J: TRBJ2-7
size: few
CDR3: CASTPWGPPNYEQYF
DNA: TGTGCCAGCACCCCATGGGGTCCCCCAAACTACGAGCAGTACTTC

V: TRBV19
D: .
J: TRBJ1-5
size: .
CDR3: CASSSRLSNQPQHF
DNA: TGTGCCAGTAGTTCACGACTGAGCAATCAGCCCCAGCATTTT

V: TRBV5-1
D: .
J: TRBJ1-1
size: .
CDR3: CASSLGLRSTEAFF
DNA: TGCGCCAGCAGCTTGGGGCTCCGGAGCACTGAAGCTTTCTTT

V: TRBV2
D: TRBD1
J: TRBJ2-7
size: few
CDR3: CASRQGAGYEQYF
DNA: TGTGCCAGCAGGCAGGGGGCAGGGTACGAGCAGTACTTC